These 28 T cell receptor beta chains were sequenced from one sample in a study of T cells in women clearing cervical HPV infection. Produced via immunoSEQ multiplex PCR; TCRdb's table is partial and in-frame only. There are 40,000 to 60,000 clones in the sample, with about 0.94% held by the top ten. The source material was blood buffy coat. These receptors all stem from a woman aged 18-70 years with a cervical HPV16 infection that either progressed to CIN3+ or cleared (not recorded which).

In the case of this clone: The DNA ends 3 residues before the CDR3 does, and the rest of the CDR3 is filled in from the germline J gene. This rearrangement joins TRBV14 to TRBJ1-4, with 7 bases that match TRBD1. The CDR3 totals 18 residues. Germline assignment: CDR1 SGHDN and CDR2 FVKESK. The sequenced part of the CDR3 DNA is TGTGCCAGCAGCCAAAGACAGGGACCCAGCTCCTATAATTCACCA. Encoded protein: CASSQRQGPSSYNSP. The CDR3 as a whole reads CASSQRQGPSSYNSPLFF.

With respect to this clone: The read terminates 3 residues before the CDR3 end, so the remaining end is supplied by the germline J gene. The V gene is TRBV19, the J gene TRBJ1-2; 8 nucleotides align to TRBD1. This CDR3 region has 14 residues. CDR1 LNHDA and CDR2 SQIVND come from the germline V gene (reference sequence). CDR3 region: CASRPGQASYDYTF. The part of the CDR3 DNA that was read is TGTGCCAGTAGGCCGGGACAGGCCTCCTACGAC. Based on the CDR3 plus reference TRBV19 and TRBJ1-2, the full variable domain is DGGITQSPKYLFRKEGQNVTLSCEQNLNHDAMYWYRQDPGQGLRLIYYSQIVNDFQKGDIAEGYSVSREKKESFPLTVTSAQKNPTAFYLCASRPGQASYDYTFGSGTRLTVV.

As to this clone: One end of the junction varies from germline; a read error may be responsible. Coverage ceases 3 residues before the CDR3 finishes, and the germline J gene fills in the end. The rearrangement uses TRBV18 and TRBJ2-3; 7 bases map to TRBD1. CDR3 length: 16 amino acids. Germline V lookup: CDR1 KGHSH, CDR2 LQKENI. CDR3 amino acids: CVSSRQGRGRYQPQYF. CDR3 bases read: TGTGTCAGCTCACGACAGGGTCGGGGTAGGTATCAGCCG. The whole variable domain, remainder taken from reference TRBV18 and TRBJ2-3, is NAGVMQNPRHLVRRRGQEARLRCSPMKGHSHVYWYRQLPEEGLKFMVYLQKENIIDESGMPKERFSAEFPKEGPSILRIQQVVRGDSAAYFCVSSRQGRGRYQPQYFGPGTRLTVL.

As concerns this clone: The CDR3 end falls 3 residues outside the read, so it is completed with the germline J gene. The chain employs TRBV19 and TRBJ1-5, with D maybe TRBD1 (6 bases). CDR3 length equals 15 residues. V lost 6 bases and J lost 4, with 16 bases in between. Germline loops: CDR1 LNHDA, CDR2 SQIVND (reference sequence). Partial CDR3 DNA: TGTGCCAGTAGAGGGGGGGACTTATCAAATCAGCCC. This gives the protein CASRGGDLSNQP. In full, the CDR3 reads CASRGGDLSNQPQHF.

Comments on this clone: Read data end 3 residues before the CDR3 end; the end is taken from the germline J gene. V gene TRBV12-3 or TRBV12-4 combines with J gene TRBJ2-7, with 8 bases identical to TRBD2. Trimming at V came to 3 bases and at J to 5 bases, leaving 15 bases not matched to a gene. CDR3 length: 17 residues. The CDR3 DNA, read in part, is TGTGCCAGCAGTTTCTTTGGGGGGAGTAGCGGGGCCAACGAG. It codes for CASSFFGGSSGANE. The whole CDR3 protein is CASSFFGGSSGANEQYF.

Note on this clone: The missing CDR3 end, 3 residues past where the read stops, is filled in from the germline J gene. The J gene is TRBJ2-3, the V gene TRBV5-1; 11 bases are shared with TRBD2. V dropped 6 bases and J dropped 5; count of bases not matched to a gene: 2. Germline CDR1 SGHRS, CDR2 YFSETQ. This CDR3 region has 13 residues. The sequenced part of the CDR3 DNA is TGCGCCAGCAATCTAGCGGGGGGAGATACG. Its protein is CASNLAGGDT. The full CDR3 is CASNLAGGDTQYF.

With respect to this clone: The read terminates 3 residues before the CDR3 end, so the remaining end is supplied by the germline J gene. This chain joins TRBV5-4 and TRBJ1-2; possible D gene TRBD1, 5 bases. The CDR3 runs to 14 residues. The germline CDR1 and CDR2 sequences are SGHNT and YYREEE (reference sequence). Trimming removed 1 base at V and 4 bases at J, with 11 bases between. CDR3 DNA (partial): TGTGCCAGCAGCTTGATTGAGCAGGGCTATGGC. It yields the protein CASSLIEQGYG. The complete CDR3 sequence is CASSLIEQGYGYTF. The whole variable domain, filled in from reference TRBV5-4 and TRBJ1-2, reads ETGVTQSPTHLIKTRGQQVTLRCSSQSGHNTVSWYQQALGQGPQFIFQYYREEENGRGNFPPRFSGLQFPNYSSELNVNALELDDSALYLCASSLIEQGYGYTFGSGTRLTVV.

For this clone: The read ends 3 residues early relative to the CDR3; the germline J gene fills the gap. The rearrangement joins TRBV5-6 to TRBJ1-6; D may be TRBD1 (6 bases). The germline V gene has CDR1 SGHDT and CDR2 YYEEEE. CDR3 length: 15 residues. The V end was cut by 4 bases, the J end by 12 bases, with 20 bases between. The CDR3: CASSVGGGRVGPLHF. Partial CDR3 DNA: TGTGCCAGCAGCGTTGGGGGGGGCAGGGTTGGACCC.

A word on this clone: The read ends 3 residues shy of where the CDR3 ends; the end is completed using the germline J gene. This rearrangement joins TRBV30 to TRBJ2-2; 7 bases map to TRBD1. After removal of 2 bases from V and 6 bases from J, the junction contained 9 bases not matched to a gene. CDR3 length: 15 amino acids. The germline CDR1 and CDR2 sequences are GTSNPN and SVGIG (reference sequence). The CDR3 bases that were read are TGTGCCTGGAGTCGTAAGGGGGCTGCTTCCGGGGAG. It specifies CAWSRKGAASGE. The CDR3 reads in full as CAWSRKGAASGELFF.

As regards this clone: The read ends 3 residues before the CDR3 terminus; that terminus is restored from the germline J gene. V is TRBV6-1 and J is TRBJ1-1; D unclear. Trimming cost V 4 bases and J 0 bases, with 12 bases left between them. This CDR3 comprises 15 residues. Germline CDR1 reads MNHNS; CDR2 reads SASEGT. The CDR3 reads CASSAPGSLNTEAFF. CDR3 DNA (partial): TGTGCCAGCAGTGCCCCCGGGTCCTTGAACACTGAA.

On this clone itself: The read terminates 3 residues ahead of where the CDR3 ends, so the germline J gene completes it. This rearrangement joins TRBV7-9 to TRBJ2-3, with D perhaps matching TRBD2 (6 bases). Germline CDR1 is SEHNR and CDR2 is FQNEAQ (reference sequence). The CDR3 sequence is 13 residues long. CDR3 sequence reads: CASRPTSLETQYF. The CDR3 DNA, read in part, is TGTGCCAGCAGACCCACTAGCTTGGAGACG.

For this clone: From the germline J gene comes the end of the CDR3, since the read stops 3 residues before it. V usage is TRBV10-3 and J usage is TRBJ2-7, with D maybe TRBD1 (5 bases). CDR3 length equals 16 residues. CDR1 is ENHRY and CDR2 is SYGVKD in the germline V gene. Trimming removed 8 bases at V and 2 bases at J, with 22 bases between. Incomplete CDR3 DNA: TGTGCCATCGGCCTCGCACAGGTTGGGTACGCCTACGAG. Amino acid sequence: CAIGLAQVGYAYE. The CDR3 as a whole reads CAIGLAQVGYAYEQYF.

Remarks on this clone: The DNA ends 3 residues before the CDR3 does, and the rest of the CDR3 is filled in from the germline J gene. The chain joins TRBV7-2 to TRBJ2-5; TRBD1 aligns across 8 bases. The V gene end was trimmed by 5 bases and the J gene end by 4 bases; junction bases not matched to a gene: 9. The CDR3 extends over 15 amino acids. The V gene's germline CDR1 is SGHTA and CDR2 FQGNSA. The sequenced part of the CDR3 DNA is TGTGCCAGCAGCATTATAGCAGGGGGCGGAGAGACC. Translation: CASSIIAGGGET. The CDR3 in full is CASSIIAGGGETQYF.

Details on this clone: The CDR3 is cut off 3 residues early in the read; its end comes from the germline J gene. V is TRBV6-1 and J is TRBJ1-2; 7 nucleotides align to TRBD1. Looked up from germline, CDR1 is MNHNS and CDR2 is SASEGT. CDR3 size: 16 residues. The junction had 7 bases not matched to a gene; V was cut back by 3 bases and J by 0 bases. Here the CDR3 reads CASSDPGTVANYGYTF. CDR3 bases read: TGTGCCAGCAGTGATCCCGGGACAGTCGCTAACTATGGC.

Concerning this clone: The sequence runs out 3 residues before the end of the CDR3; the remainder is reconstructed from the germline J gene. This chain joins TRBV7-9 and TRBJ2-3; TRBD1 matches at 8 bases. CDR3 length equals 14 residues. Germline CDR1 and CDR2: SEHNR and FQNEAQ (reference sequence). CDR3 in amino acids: CASSSDRGLDPQYF. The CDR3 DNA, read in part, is TGTGCCAGCAGCTCCGACAGGGGTCTTGACCCG. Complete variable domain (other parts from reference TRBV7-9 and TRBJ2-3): DTGVSQNPRHKITKRGQNVTFRCDPISEHNRLYWYRQTLGQGPEFLTYFQNEAQLEKSRLLSDRFSAERPKGSFSTLEIQRTEQGDSAMYLCASSSDRGLDPQYFGPGTRLTVL.

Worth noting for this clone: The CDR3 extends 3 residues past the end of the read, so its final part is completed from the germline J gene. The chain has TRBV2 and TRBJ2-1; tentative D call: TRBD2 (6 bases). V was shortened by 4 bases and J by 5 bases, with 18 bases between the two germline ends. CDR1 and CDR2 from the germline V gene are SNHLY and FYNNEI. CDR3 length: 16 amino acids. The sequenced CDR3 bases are TGTGCCAGCAGTGGGGGGGTCGTGGCCCGTAACAATGAG. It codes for CASSGGVVARNNE. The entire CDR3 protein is CASSGGVVARNNEQFF.

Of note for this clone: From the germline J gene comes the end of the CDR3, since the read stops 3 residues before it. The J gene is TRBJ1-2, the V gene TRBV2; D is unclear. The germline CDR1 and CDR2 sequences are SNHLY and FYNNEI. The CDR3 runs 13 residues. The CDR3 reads CASSGGLVNDYTF. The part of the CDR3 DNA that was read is TGTGCCAGCAGTGGAGGACTAGTCAATGAC.

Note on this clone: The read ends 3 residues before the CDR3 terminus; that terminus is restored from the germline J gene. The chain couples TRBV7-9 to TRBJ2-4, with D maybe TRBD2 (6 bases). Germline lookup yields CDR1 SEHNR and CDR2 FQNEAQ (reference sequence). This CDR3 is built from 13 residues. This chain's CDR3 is CASSLGTYDGQYF. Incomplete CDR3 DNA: TGTGCCAGCAGCCTCGGGACTTACGATGGT.

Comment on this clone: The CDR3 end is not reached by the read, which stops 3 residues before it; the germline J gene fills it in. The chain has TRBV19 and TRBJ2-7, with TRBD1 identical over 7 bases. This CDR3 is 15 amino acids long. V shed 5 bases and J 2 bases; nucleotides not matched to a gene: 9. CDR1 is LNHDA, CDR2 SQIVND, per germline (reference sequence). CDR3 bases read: TGTGCCAGTAGTCCTCGGGACAGAGGGACCTACGAG. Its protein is CASSPRDRGTYE. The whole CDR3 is CASSPRDRGTYEQYF. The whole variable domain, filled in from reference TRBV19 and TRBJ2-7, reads DGGITQSPKYLFRKEGQNVTLSCEQNLNHDAMYWYRQDPGQGLRLIYYSQIVNDFQKGDIAEGYSVSREKKESFPLTVTSAQKNPTAFYLCASSPRDRGTYEQYFGPGTRLTVT.

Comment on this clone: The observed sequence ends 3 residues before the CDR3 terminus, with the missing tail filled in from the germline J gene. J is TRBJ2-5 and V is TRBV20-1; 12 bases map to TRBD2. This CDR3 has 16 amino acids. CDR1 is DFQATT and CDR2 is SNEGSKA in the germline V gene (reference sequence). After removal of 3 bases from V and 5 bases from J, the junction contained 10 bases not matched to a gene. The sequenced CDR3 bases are TGCAGTGCTAGTCGGCTAGCGGGGGGGCGGGGGGAGACC. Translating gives CSASRLAGGRGET. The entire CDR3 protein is CSASRLAGGRGETQYF.

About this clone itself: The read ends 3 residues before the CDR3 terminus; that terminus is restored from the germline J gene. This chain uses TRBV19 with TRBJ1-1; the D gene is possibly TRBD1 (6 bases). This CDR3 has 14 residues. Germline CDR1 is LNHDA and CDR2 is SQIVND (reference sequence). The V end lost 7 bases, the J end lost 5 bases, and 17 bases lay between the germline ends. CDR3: CASMENRVETEAFF. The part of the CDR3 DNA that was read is TGTGCCAGTATGGAGAACAGGGTTGAAACTGAA.

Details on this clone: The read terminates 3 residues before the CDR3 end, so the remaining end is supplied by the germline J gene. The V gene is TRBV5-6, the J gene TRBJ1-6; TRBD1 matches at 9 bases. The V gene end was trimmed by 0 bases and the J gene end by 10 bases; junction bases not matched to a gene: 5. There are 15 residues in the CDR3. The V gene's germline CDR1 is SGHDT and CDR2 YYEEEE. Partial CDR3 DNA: TGTGCCAGCAGCTTGGAACAGGGGGCATTGTCACCC. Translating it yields CASSLEQGALSP. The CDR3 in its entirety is CASSLEQGALSPLHF. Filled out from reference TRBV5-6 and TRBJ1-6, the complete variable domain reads DAGVTQSPTHLIKTRGQQVTLRCSPKSGHDTVSWYQQALGQGPQFIFQYYEEEERQRGNFPDRFSGHQFPNYSSELNVNALLLGDSALYLCASSLEQGALSPLHFGNGTRLTVT.

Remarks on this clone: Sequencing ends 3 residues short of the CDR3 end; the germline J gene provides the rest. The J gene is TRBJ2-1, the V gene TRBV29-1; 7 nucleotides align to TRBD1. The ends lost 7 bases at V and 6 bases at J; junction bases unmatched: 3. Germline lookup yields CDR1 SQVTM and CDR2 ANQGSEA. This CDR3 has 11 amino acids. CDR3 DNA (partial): TGCAGCGATTACAGGGGCAATGAG. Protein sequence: CSDYRGNE. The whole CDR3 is CSDYRGNEQFF.

The CDR3 region is CATSMTGGMETQYF. The CDR3 bases that were read are TGTGCCACCAGTATGACAGGGGGTATGGAGACC. The gene calls are TRBV24-1 and TRBJ2-5; 9 bases fit TRBD1. The sequenced fragment ends 3 residues before the CDR3 boundary, so the rest is inferred from the germline J gene. V dropped 6 bases and J dropped 5; count of bases not matched to a gene: 6. CDR1 and CDR2 (germline): KGHDR, SFDVKD. The CDR3 has 14 residues.

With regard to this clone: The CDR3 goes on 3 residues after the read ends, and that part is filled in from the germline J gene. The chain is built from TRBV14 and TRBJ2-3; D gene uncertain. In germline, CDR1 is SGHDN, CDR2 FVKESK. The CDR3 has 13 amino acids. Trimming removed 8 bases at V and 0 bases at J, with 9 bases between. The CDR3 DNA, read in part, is TGTGCCAGCGCTCAACAGAGCACAGATACG. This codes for CASAQQSTDT. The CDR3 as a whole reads CASAQQSTDTQYF.

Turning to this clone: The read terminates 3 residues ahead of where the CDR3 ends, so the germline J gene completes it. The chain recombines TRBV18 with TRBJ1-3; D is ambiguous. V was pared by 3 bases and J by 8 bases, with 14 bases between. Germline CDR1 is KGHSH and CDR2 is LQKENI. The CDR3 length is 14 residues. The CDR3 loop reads CASSPNEVSDTIYF. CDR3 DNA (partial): TGTGCCAGCTCACCTAACGAGGTTTCCGACACC.

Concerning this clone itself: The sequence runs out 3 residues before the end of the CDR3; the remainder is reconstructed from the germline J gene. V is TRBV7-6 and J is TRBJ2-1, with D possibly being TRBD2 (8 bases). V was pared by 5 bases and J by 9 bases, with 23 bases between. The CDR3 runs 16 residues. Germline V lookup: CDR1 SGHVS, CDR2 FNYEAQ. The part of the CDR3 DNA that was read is TGTGCCAGCAGCCCGACGGGAGGGGGCGCATCCGCTGAG. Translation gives CASSPTGGGASAE. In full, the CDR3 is CASSPTGGGASAEQFF.

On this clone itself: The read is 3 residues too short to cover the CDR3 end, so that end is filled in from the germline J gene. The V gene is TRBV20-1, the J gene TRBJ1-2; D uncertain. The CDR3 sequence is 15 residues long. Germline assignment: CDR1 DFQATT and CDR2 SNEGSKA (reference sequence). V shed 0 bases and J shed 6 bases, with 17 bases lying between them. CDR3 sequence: CSARDHQDYQHGYTF. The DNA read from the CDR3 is TGCAGTGCTAGAGACCATCAGGACTATCAACATGGC.